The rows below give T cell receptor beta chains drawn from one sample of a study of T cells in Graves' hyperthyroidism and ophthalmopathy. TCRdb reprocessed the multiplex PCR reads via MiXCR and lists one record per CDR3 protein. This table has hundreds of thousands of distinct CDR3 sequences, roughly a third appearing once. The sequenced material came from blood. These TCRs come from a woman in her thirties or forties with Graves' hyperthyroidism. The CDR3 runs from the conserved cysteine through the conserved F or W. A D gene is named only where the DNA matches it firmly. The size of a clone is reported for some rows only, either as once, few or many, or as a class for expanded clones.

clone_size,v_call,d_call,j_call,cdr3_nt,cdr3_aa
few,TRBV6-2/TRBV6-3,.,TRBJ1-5,TGTGCCAGCAGTCGGGGACGGGGTTATCAGCCCCAGCATTTT,CASSRGRGYQPQHF
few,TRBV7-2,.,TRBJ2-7,TGTGCCAGCAGCGGGCCGGGAGAACTTCGGGGGCCCTACGAGCAGTACTTC,CASSGPGELRGPYEQYF
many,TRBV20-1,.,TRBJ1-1,TGCAGTGCTAGAGACCCAACCGGACAAGGGGAGGAAGCTTTCTTT,CSARDPTGQGEEAFF
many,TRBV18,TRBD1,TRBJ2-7,TGTGCCAGCTCACCAGGACAGGTAGCAATCTACGAGCAGTACTTC,CASSPGQVAIYEQYF
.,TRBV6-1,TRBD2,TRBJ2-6,TGTGCCAGCAGTGTAGCGGGAGGGGCCAACGTCCTGACTTTC,CASSVAGGANVLTF
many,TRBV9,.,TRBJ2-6,TGTGCCAGCAGCTTAGCAAGGACCGGGGCCAACGTCCTGACTTTC,CASSLARTGANVLTF
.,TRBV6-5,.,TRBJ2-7,TGTGCCAGCAGTTCTGTTACCGCGGGCAGCCCTTACGAGCAGTACTTC,CASSSVTAGSPYEQYF
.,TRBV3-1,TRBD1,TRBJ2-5,TGTGCCAGCCGCAGAGAGGGGGCTAGCGAGACCCAGTACTTC,CASRREGASETQYF
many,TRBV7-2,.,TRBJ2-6,TGTGCGGGGGTCAGACCTGGGGCCAACGTCCTGACTTTC,CAGVRPGANVLTF
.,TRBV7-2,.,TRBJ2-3,TGTGCCAGCAGCCAGGGCCATGTTTCGACAGATACGCAGTATTTT,CASSQGHVSTDTQYF
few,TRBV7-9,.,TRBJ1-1,TGTGCCAGCAGCTTCGACCTTCGGCAGGCAGGGAAGACTGAAGCTTTCTTT,CASSFDLRQAGKTEAFF
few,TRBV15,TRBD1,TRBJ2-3,TGTGCCACCAGCAGATATGGACAGGGGGCGGCAGATACGCAGTATTTT,CATSRYGQGAADTQYF
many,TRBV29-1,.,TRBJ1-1,TGCAGCGTTGAAGTGGGGGGTTGGCTCGGTGAAGCTTTCTTT,CSVEVGGWLGEAFF
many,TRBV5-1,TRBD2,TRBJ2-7,TGCGCCAGCAGCGAGCGGGAGAGCTCCTACGAGCAGTACTTC,CASSERESSYEQYF
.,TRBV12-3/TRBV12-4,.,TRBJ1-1,TGTGCCAGCAGTTTAATGCAGGGCATGTTGGAAGCTTTCTTT,CASSLMQGMLEAFF
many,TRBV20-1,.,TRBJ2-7,TGCAGTGCTAGGATCGTTCACGAGCAGTACTTC,CSARIVHEQYF
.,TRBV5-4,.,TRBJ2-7,TGTGCCAGCAGCTTGGATGACAGGAGATCCCTTTACGAGCAGTACTTC,CASSLDDRRSLYEQYF
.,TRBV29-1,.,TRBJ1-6,TGCAGCGTTGGAGGGACAAGTAATTCACCCCTCCACTTT,CSVGGTSNSPLHF
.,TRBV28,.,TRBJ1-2,TGTGCCAGCAAAGGGGCCGCAAACTATGGCTACACCTTC,CASKGAANYGYTF
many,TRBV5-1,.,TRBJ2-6,TGCGCCAGCAGCTTACTGAGCTCTGGGGCCAACGTCCTGACTTTC,CASSLLSSGANVLTF
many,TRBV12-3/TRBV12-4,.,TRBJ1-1,TGTGCCAGCAGTTATCCAGCCTCGAACACTGAAGCTTTCTTT,CASSYPASNTEAFF
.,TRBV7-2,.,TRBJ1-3,TGTGCCAGCAGCTTAATGCAGACCAGCTCTGGAAACACCATATATTTT,CASSLMQTSSGNTIYF
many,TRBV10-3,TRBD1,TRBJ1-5,TGTGCCATCAGTGATCGACAGGGCGCCCAGCCCCAGCATTTT,CAISDRQGAQPQHF
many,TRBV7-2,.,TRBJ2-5,TGTGCCAGCAGCTTAGGGGCCGACAAAGAGACCCAGTACTTC,CASSLGADKETQYF
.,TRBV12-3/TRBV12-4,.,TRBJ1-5,TGTGCCAGCAGTGCCGGTGAGGAAGGCAATCAGCCCCAGCATTTT,CASSAGEEGNQPQHF
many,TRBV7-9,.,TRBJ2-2,TGTGCCAACAAAGTCGGGGAGACTACGAACACCGGGGAGCTGTTTTTT,CANKVGETTNTGELFF
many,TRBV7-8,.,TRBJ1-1,TGTGCCAGCAGCTTATATGCCAGGGCGAACACTGAAGCTTTCTTT,CASSLYARANTEAFF
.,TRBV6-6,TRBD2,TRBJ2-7,TGTGCCAGCAGGGGGGGACTATTAAGGTCCTACGAGCAGTACTTC,CASRGGLLRSYEQYF
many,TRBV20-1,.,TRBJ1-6,TGCAGTGTAGTTCGAGGGAGTAATTCACCCCTCCACTTT,CSVVRGSNSPLHF
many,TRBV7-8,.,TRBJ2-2,TGTGCCAGCAGCTTCCGGGCCCTTAACACCGGGGAGCTGTTTTTT,CASSFRALNTGELFF
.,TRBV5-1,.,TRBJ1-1,TGCGCCAGTCGGGAAGGGGTTGAAGCTTTCTTT,CASREGVEAFF
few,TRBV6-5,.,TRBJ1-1,TGTGCCAGCAGTTACGGGACAACCTTTGAAGCTTTCTTT,CASSYGTTFEAFF
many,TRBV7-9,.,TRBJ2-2,TGTGCCAGCAGCGACCGGGACACCGGACCTTTTGGCACCGGGGAGCTGTTTTTT,CASSDRDTGPFGTGELFF
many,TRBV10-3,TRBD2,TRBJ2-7,TGTGCCTCGCGGAGCGGGGGTCTCTCCTACGAGCAGTACTTC,CASRSGGLSYEQYF
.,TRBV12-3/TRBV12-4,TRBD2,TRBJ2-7,TGTGCCAGCAGTGGGGGACTAGCGGGAGTCATCGGTTACGAGCAGTACTTC,CASSGGLAGVIGYEQYF
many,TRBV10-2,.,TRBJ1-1,TGCGCCAGCAGTGATAGGCGGGTAGGAACTGAAGCTTTCTTT,CASSDRRVGTEAFF
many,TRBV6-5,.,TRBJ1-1,TGTGCCAGCAGTTACTCAGGGGGGAACACTGAAGCTTTCTTT,CASSYSGGNTEAFF
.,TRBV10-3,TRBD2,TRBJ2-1,TGTGCCATCAGCGGGGGAAGGACTAGCGGGAGTGCGCATGAGCAGTTCTTC,CAISGGRTSGSAHEQFF
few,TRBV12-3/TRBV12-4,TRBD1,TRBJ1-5,TGTGCCAGCAGTTTACCTGTTAGGGGGCTGGTCCAGCCCCAGCATTTT,CASSLPVRGLVQPQHF